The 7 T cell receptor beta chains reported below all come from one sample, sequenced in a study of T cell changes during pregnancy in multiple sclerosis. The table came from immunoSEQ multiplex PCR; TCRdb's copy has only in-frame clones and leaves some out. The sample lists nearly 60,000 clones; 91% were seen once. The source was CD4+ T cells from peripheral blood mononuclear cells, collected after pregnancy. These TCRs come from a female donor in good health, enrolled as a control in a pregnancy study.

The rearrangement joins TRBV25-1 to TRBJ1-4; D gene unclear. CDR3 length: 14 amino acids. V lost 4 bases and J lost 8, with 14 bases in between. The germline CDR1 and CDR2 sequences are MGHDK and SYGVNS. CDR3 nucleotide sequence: TGTGCCAGCAGTGGCACGGGGTATGAAGAAAAACTGTTTTTT. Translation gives CASSGTGYEEKLFF. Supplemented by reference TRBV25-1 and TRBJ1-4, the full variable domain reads EADIYQTPRYLVIGTGKKITLECSQTMGHDKMYWYQQDPGMELHLIHYSYGVNSTEKGDLSSESTVSRIRTEHFPLTLESARPSHTSQYLCASSGTGYEEKLFFGSGTQLSVL.

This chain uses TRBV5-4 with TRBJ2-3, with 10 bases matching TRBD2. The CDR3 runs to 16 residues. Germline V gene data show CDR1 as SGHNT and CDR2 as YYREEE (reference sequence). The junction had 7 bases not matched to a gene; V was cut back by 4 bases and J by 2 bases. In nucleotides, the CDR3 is TGTGCCAGCAGCCCGGGGACTAGCGCCTCCACAGATACGCAGTATTTT. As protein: CASSPGTSASTDTQYF.

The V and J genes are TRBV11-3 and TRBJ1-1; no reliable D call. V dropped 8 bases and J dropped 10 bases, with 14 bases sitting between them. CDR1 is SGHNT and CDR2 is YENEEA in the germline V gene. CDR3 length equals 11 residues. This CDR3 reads CASAGLRLAFF. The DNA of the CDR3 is TGTGCCAGCGCGGGGTTAAGGCTAGCTTTCTTT.

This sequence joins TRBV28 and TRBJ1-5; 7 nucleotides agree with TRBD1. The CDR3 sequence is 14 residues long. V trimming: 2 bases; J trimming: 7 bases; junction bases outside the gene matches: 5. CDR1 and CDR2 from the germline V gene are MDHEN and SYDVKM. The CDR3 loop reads CASSLDRGPQPQHF. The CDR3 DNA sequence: TGTGCCAGCAGTTTAGATAGGGGGCCCCAGCCCCAGCATTTT.

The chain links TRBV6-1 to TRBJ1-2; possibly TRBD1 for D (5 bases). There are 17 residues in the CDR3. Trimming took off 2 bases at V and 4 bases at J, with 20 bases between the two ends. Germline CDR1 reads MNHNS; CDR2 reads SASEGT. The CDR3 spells CASSETKGGDGPYGYTF. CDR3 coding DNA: TGTGCCAGCAGTGAAACTAAGGGAGGGGATGGGCCCTATGGCTACACCTTC.

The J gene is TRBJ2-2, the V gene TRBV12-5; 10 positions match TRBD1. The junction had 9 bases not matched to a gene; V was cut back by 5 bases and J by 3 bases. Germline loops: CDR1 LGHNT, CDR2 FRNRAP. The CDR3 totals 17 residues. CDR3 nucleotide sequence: TGTGCTAGTGGTCCCGGCGGGACAGGGGAAGACACCGGGGAGCTGTTTTTT. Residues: CASGPGGTGEDTGELFF.

The CDR3 reads CASSLDSNSPLHF. In nucleotides, the CDR3 is TGTGCCAGCAGCTTGGACAGTAATTCACCCCTCCACTTT. The gene calls are TRBV5-4 and TRBJ1-6; no clear D. Germline V gene sequence: CDR1 SGHNT, CDR2 YYREEE (reference sequence). The CDR3 spans 13 residues. The ends were cut back, 0 bases at V and 6 bases at J, with 4 bases in the middle.